These T cell receptor beta chains were read from a single sample in a study of T cell responses to AZD1222 COVID-19 vaccine. Assay used: immunoSEQ multiplex PCR; TCRdb lists only in-frame clones, some missing. The data contain about 130,000 clones, 80% to 90% of them singletons. Specimen: peripheral blood, collected on day 0 of AZD1222 vaccination. The receptors derive from an adult in good health. The CDR3 runs from the conserved cysteine through the conserved F or W. The D gene is left open where the match is weak. Clone size, where shown, is once, few, many, or a class for clones that have expanded.

cdr3_nt	cdr3_aa	clone_size	d_call	j_call	v_call
TGTGCCAGTAAAGATCGAACTAGAGCTTCCAACGAGCAGTACTTC	CASKDRTRASNEQYF	.	.	TRBJ2-7	TRBV19
TGCGCCAGCAGCTTGGCCGGGGGCGACGGCAACATTCAGTACTTC	CASSLAGGDGNIQYF	.	.	TRBJ2-4	TRBV5-1
TGTGCCAGCAGCGTAGAGGAGGGGAACTATGGCTACACCTTC	CASSVEEGNYGYTF	.	.	TRBJ1-2	TRBV9
TGTGCCAGCAGTTTGGACAGGGTGATTAAGTACTTC	CASSLDRVIKYF	.	TRBD1	TRBJ2-4	TRBV7-2
TGTGCCAGCAGCTGGGAAGGGGGGAGTGGAAATCAGCCCCAGCATTTT	CASSWEGGSGNQPQHF	.	.	TRBJ1-5	TRBV6-6
TGTGCCAGTAGCGGGAGGGGGTACAATGAGCAGTTCTTC	CASSGRGYNEQFF	.	TRBD2	TRBJ2-1	TRBV19
TGTGCCTGGAGTGACAGGGGTGGCTACACCTTC	CAWSDRGGYTF	.	TRBD1	TRBJ1-2	TRBV30
TGTGCCAGCAACGTGGGACATATGAACACTGAAGCTTTCTTT	CASNVGHMNTEAFF	.	.	TRBJ1-1	TRBV3-1/TRBV3-2
TGTGCCATCAGTGAGAGGACTGTCAGCGACGGGGAGCTGTTTTTT	CAISERTVSDGELFF	.	.	TRBJ2-2	TRBV10-3
TGTGCCAGCAGTTACAAAGAGGACTATGGCTACACCTTC	CASSYKEDYGYTF	.	.	TRBJ1-2	TRBV6-5
TGTGCCAGCAGCGGACTAGCGAATACAGATACGCAGTATTTT	CASSGLANTDTQYF	.	TRBD2	TRBJ2-3	TRBV6-5
TGTGCCTGGAGTGTTGGGGGGGCGCTGGGCTATGGCTACACCTTC	CAWSVGGALGYGYTF	.	.	TRBJ1-2	TRBV30
TGTGCCAGCAGTTCCCCCTACGAGCAGTACTTC	CASSSPYEQYF	.	.	TRBJ2-7	TRBV28
TGTGCCAGCTCTTCAGGGACCTTTGGCTACACCTTC	CASSSGTFGYTF	once	.	TRBJ1-2	TRBV18
TGTGCCAGCACCGAGAGGGGACTAGATCCCCGCTATGGCTACACCTTC	CASTERGLDPRYGYTF	.	.	TRBJ1-2	TRBV2
TGTGCCAGTAGTATGGAGGTTAATCAGCCCCAGCATTTT	CASSMEVNQPQHF	.	.	TRBJ1-5	TRBV19
TGTGCCAGCAGCCCGGACAGGGGCTGGGGCTACACCTTC	CASSPDRGWGYTF	.	TRBD1	TRBJ1-2	TRBV5-8
TGTGCCAGCAGCGCAGGGGCCCTAAATGAAAAACTGTTTTTT	CASSAGALNEKLFF	.	.	TRBJ1-4	TRBV7-9
TGCAGTGCTAGTTTGGGACTAGTCCCCCCCGGCTCCTACGAGCAGTACTTC	CSASLGLVPPGSYEQYF	.	TRBD2	TRBJ2-7	TRBV20-1
TGTGCCATCAGTGAGTCTACAGGCCTCGGAAACACCATATATTTT	CAISESTGLGNTIYF	.	.	TRBJ1-3	TRBV10-3
TGTGCCAGCAACGAGGGGGGGAATCAGCCCCAGCATTTT	CASNEGGNQPQHF	.	.	TRBJ1-5	TRBV6-5
TGTGCCAGCAGCCAAGTCGGAGTCGAGCAGTACTTC	CASSQVGVEQYF	.	.	TRBJ2-7	TRBV14
TGTGCCAGCAGCCCTAGCGGTACCTACGAGCAGTACTTC	CASSPSGTYEQYF	.	TRBD2	TRBJ2-7	TRBV7-3
TGTGCCAGCAGTCTCTATGAAGTAGGGACGGGCACCGGGGAGCTGTTTTTT	CASSLYEVGTGTGELFF	.	.	TRBJ2-2	TRBV2
TGCAGCGTTGGAAGAGGGGTCCCATACGAGCAGTACTTC	CSVGRGVPYEQYF	once	.	TRBJ2-7	TRBV29-1
TGTGCCAGCAGTTACTCGACGGGCTCTGGGGCCAACGTCCTGACTTTC	CASSYSTGSGANVLTF	.	.	TRBJ2-6	TRBV6-5
TGCAGCGTTGAAACCGTGACAGGCTATGGCTACACCTTC	CSVETVTGYGYTF	.	.	TRBJ1-2	TRBV29-1
TGTGCCAGCAGTTACCAAGGACGGAGTGGTCATGAAAAACTGTTTTTT	CASSYQGRSGHEKLFF	.	.	TRBJ1-4	TRBV6-5
TGCGCCAGCAGTGAGTCTGGGTATCAGCCCCAGCATTTT	CASSESGYQPQHF	.	.	TRBJ1-5	TRBV10-1
TGTGCCAGCAGCTCCACCGGAACAACTCAGCCCCAGCATTTT	CASSSTGTTQPQHF	.	.	TRBJ1-5	TRBV7-9
TGTGCCAGCAGCCCAGCGGGGGGGAGAGATACGCAGTATTTT	CASSPAGGRDTQYF	.	TRBD2	TRBJ2-3	TRBV5-6
TGTGCCACCAGTGGGCGAGACAGGGACGGGAGATACGAGCAGTACTTC	CATSGRDRDGRYEQYF	.	.	TRBJ2-7	TRBV24-1
TGCGCCAGCAGCCAAGAGCGGGTAAGCTCCTACGAGCAGTACTTC	CASSQERVSSYEQYF	.	.	TRBJ2-7	TRBV4-3
TGCGCCAGCAGCCAAGGGCAGGGGAGCTCCTACGAGCAGTACTTC	CASSQGQGSSYEQYF	.	.	TRBJ2-7	TRBV4-1
TGTGCCAGCTCACAGGGACCCAATCAGCCCCAGCATTTT	CASSQGPNQPQHF	.	.	TRBJ1-5	TRBV7-3
TGTGCCAGCAGCAAGACTAGCGGCACAGATACGCAGTATTTT	CASSKTSGTDTQYF	.	TRBD2	TRBJ2-3	TRBV9
TGTGCCAGCAGTGGTCCCGGAGGGGGTGCAACTAATGAAAAACTGTTTTTT	CASSGPGGGATNEKLFF	.	.	TRBJ1-4	TRBV2
TGTGCCAGCAGCTGGAAGGGTGAAACCGGGGAGCTGTTTTTT	CASSWKGETGELFF	once	.	TRBJ2-2	TRBV9
TGTGCCAGAAACCGGGACGGTGATAATTCACCCCTCCACTTT	CARNRDGDNSPLHF	.	.	TRBJ1-6	TRBV2
TGTGCCAGCAGCGTAGGTTCCGATCAGCCCCAGCATTTT	CASSVGSDQPQHF	.	.	TRBJ1-5	TRBV9
TGTGCCAGTAGCACCGTATTGGACACTGAAGCTTTCTTT	CASSTVLDTEAFF	.	.	TRBJ1-1	TRBV19
TGTGCCAGCAGTTTTTACGGGACAGGGCGGAGGGCAGATACGCAGTATTTT	CASSFYGTGRRADTQYF	.	TRBD1	TRBJ2-3	TRBV27
TGTGCCAGCAGTTTATTACAGTACACTGAAGCTTTCTTT	CASSLLQYTEAFF	.	.	TRBJ1-1	TRBV6-2/TRBV6-3
TGTGCCAGCTCCCCTGGCACAGATACGCAGTATTTT	CASSPGTDTQYF	.	.	TRBJ2-3	TRBV18
TGTGCCAGCAGGAGGACAGGGTTTGAGACCGGGGAGCTGTTTTTT	CASRRTGFETGELFF	.	TRBD1	TRBJ2-2	TRBV2
TGTGCCAGCAGCCCCATGGGGGGTCGGGACAATGAGCAGTTCTTC	CASSPMGGRDNEQFF	.	.	TRBJ2-1	TRBV5-4
TGTGCCACCAGCAGAACTGAGCTGAGGCGTGAAGCTTTCTTT	CATSRTELRREAFF	.	.	TRBJ1-1	TRBV15
TGCGCCAGCAGCCGAGTGGACACACAGGCTGAAGCTTTCTTT	CASSRVDTQAEAFF	.	.	TRBJ1-1	TRBV4-1
TGTGCCAGCAGTTCCACCCAGGGAGGAGGGTTTTGGGAGACCCAGTACTTC	CASSSTQGGGFWETQYF	.	.	TRBJ2-5	TRBV5-8
TGTGCCAGCGGGAGTAGCACTCTATATGGCTACACCTTC	CASGSSTLYGYTF	once	.	TRBJ1-2	TRBV27
TGTGCCAGCAGCTGGCGGCAGGAGGAGCCCCAGCATTTT	CASSWRQEEPQHF	.	.	TRBJ1-5	TRBV7-2